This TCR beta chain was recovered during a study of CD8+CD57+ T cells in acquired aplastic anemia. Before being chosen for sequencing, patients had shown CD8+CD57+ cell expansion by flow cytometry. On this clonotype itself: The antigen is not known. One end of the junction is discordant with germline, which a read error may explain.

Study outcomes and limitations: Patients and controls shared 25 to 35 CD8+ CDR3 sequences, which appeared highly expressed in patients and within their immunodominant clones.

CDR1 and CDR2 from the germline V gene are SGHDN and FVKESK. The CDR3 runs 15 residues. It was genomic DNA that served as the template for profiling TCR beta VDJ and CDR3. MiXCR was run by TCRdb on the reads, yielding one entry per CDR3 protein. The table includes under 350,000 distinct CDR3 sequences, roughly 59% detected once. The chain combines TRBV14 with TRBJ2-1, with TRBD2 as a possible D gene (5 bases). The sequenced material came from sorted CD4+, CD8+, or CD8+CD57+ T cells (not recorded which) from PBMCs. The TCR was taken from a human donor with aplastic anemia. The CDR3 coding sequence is TGTGCCAGCAGCCCTGGACGGGGATTGGGATTGTGGTGGTCCTTC. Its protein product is CASSPGRGLGLWWSF.